This TCR beta chain appears in the sequencing data of a study of T cells in Graves' hyperthyroidism and ophthalmopathy. This clonotype has more than one count but fewer than ten. RNA transcripts yielded amplified TCR beta CDR3 regions. The HTBI primer set drove a first-round RT-PCR of the TCR CDR3. TCRdb ran MiXCR on the multiplex PCR reads and lists one entry per CDR3 protein. The data hold fewer than 650,000 distinct CDR3 sequences, with approximately 15% observed a single time. The CDR3 contains 11 residues. Germline loops: CDR1 ENHRY, CDR2 SYGVKD. Trimming took 11 bases from V and 0 from J, leaving 8 bases between them.

This TCR was recovered from a woman aged 30 to 39 with Graves' hyperthyroidism that later progressed to Graves' ophthalmopathy. J is TRBJ2-7 and V is TRBV10-3; D ambiguous. Specimen: blood. For the CDR3, the DNA is TGTGCCGTCCGGGCCTCCTACGAGCAGTACTTC. Protein: CAVRASYEQYF.